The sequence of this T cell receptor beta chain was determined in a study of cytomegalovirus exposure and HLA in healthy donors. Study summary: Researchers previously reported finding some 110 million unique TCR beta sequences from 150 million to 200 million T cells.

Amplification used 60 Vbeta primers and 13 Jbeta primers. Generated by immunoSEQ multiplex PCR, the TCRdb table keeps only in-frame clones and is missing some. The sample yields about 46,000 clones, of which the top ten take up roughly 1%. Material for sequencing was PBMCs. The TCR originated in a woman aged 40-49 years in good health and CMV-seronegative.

The CDR3 loop is CASSLGSSEQETQYF. The CDR3 region has the DNA TGTGCCAGCAGCTTAGGCTCTAGCGAACAAGAGACCCAGTACTTC. This chain joins TRBV7-9 and TRBJ2-5; D is possibly TRBD2 (6 bases). The CDR3 runs 15 residues. V was clipped by 1 base and J by 2 bases, with 11 bases between them. Germline V gene sequence: CDR1 SEHNR, CDR2 FQNEAQ (reference sequence).